Presented here are 15 T cell receptor beta chains from one specimen sequenced in a study of cytomegalovirus exposure and HLA in healthy donors. Some clones are missing from TCRdb's copy, which holds only in-frame ones; the method was immunoSEQ multiplex PCR. This sample has over 130,000 clones, with around 87% found just once. The sequencing input was PBMCs. The receptors were sampled from a man aged 18 to 30 in good health and CMV-seropositive.

This rearrangement joins TRBV2 to TRBJ1-4; TRBD1 matches at 9 bases. V lost 4 bases to trimming and J lost 6 bases; unmatched junction nucleotides: 3. The CDR3 covers 14 residues. Germline assignment: CDR1 SNHLY and CDR2 FYNNEI. This chain's CDR3 is CASSVWTGDEKLFF. Written as DNA, the CDR3 is TGTGCCAGCAGTGTTTGGACAGGGGATGAAAAACTGTTTTTT. Together with reference TRBV2 and TRBJ1-4, the CDR3 gives the full variable domain: EPEVTQTPSHQVTQMGQEVILRCVPISNHLYFYWYRQILGQKVEFLVSFYNNEISEKSEIFDDQFSVERPDGSNFTLKIRSTKLEDSAMYFCASSVWTGDEKLFFGSGTQLSVL.

The CDR3 is CASSLAGGYNQPQHF. The DNA for the CDR3 is TGCGCCAGCAGCTTGGCCGGGGGGTACAATCAGCCCCAGCATTTT. The genes are TRBV5-1 and TRBJ1-5, with D perhaps matching TRBD1 (5 bases). The germline V and J ends were trimmed by 0 bases and 3 bases, with 10 bases remaining between them. The germline CDR1 and CDR2 sequences are SGHRS and YFSETQ. The CDR3 is 15 residues long.

This chain links TRBV15 with TRBJ2-5; D is perhaps TRBD1 (7 bases). V lost 5 bases to trimming and J lost 7 bases, with 26 bases between them. Germline lookup yields CDR1 LNHNV and CDR2 YYDKDF (reference sequence). The CDR3 covers 17 residues. The DNA for the CDR3 is TGTGCCACCAGCGAACCCACCCCCGCAGGGGGGCCAAGGACCCAGTACTTC. It translates to CATSEPTPAGGPRTQYF.

In its sample, this clone was seen a few times. The CDR3 bases are TGTGCCAGCAGCCAAGCGGACAGGTTCTATGGCTACACCTTC. It is translated as CASSQADRFYGYTF. V gene TRBV14 combines with J gene TRBJ1-2; 7 bases line up with TRBD1. V lost 1 base, J lost 4 bases, and 3 bases stayed unmatched. The CDR3 runs to 14 residues. The germline V gene encodes CDR1 SGHDN and CDR2 FVKESK.

Comments on this clone: Other nucleotide sequences from this sample produce the same CDR3. V usage is TRBV19 and J usage is TRBJ2-7, with 9 nucleotides matching TRBD1. V lost 5 bases to trimming and J lost 1 base; unmatched junction nucleotides: 3. The CDR3 spans 14 residues. Germline values: CDR1 LNHDA, CDR2 SQIVND (reference sequence). CDR3 loop: CASSSQGASYEQYF. The CDR3 DNA follows: TGTGCCAGTAGTTCACAGGGGGCGTCCTACGAGCAGTACTTC.

The J gene is TRBJ2-5, the V gene TRBV4-2, with 8 bases aligning to TRBD2. The germline V gene has CDR1 LGHNA and CDR2 YNFKEQ. CDR3 length: 15 amino acids. Trimming took 0 bases from V and 1 from J; bases not matched to a gene: 1. CDR3 nucleotide sequence: TGTGCCAGCAGCCAAGATCGGGAGGGCCAAGAGACCCAGTACTTC. It encodes CASSQDREGQETQYF.

The table lists this clone with a count of one. The gene calls are TRBV6-1 and TRBJ1-1, with TRBD1 matching 12 bases. CDR3 length: 19 residues. Germline V gene data show CDR1 as MNHNS and CDR2 as SASEGT. The V and J ends lost 0 bases and 1 base, in that order; junction bases with no gene match: 9. Here the CDR3 reads CASSEAFGTGGGKNTEAFF. The CDR3 nucleotides read TGTGCCAGCAGTGAAGCGTTTGGGACAGGGGGCGGCAAGAACACTGAAGCTTTCTTT.

V gene TRBV12-5 combines with J gene TRBJ2-4, with unresolved D. Trimming left V 2 bases short and J 0 bases short, with 23 bases between. Germline V gives CDR1 LGHNT, CDR2 FRNRAP. The CDR3 runs to 20 residues. In nucleotides, the CDR3 is TGTGCTAGTGGTTTGTACCTCCCGGCTAGTCGATTGCTAGCCAAAAACATTCAGTACTTC. Its translation: CASGLYLPASRLLAKNIQYF.

The chain carries TRBV5-6 and TRBJ2-3; TRBD1 aligns across 8 bases. The germline V gene encodes CDR1 SGHDT and CDR2 YYEEEE. The CDR3 loop spans 14 amino acids. After removal of 4 bases from V and 5 bases from J, the junction contained 6 bases not matched to a gene. CDR3 region: CASSADREVDTQYF. The CDR3 DNA follows: TGTGCCAGCAGCGCGGACAGGGAGGTAGATACGCAGTATTTT.

The chain recombines TRBV5-1 with TRBJ1-1; D remains ambiguous. Deletions cut 1 base from V and 11 bases from J, with 12 bases between. The CDR3 sequence is 12 residues long. Germline-derived CDR1 and CDR2 are SGHRS and YFSETQ. The CDR3 reads CASSLNSRIAFF. The CDR3 DNA reads as TGCGCCAGCAGCTTGAACAGCAGGATTGCTTTCTTT.

J is TRBJ2-1 and V is TRBV5-1; the D gene is possibly TRBD1 (5 bases). Germline V gives CDR1 SGHRS, CDR2 YFSETQ. The CDR3 runs to 15 residues. Trimming removed 0 bases at V and 7 bases at J, with 14 bases between. The CDR3 region is CASSLEINKGNEQFF. The CDR3 region has the DNA TGCGCCAGCAGCTTGGAAATAAACAAGGGGAATGAGCAGTTCTTC.

The chain has TRBV7-3 and TRBJ2-7, with 10 bases matching TRBD2. V lost 2 bases and J lost 7; bases outside the gene matches: 2. CDR3 length equals 13 residues. Per germline, CDR1 SGHTA and CDR2 FQGTGA. The CDR3 DNA reads TGTGCCAGCAGCTTAGGTAGCGGGGGGGAGCAGTACTTC. As protein: CASSLGSGGEQYF.

V usage is TRBV7-9 and J usage is TRBJ2-2; TRBD1 is a possible D gene (5 bases). The CDR3 spans 14 residues. Deletions cut 5 bases from V and 4 bases from J, with 11 bases between. Germline CDR1 and CDR2: SEHNR and FQNEAQ (reference sequence). CDR3 sequence reads: CASSARQTTGELFF. The CDR3, as DNA: TGTGCCAGCAGCGCCAGACAGACCACCGGGGAGCTGTTTTTT.

This clone was detected only once. The chain combines TRBV6-5 with TRBJ1-2; no clear D gene. Trimming shortened V by 2 bases and J by 4 bases, and 17 bases separated the two germline ends. Germline V CDR1 and CDR2: MNHEY, SVGAGI. CDR3 length: 16 residues. CDR3 DNA: TGTGCCAGCAGTTACATCTCCCGGCAGGAAACCTATGGCTACACCTTC. This encodes CASSYISRQETYGYTF.

The V gene is TRBV29-1, the J gene TRBJ2-7; D might be TRBD1 (5 bases). The CDR3 is 13 residues long. Trimming took off 2 bases at V and 5 bases at J, with 13 bases between the two ends. Germline V gives CDR1 SQVTM, CDR2 ANQGSEA. The CDR3 reads CSVERAGSNEQYF. CDR3 DNA: TGCAGCGTTGAAAGAGCAGGGTCCAACGAGCAGTACTTC.